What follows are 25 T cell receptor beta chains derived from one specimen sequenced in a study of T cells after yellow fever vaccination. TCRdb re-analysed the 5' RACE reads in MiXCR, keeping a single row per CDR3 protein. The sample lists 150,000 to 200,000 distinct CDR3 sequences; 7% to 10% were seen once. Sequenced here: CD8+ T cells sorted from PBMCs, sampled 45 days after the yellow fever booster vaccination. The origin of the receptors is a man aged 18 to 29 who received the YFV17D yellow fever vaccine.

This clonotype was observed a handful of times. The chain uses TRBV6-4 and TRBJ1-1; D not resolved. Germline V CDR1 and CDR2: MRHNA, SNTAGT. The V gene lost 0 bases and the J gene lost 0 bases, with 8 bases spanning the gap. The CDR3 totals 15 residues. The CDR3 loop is CASSDSIEMNTEAFF. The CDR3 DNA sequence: TGTGCCAGCAGTGACTCTATAGAAATGAACACTGAAGCTTTCTTT.

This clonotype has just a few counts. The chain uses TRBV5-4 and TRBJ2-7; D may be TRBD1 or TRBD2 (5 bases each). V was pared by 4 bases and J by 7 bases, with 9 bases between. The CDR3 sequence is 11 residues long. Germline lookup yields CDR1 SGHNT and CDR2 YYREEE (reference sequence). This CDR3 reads CASSGTGEQYV. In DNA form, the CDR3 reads TGTGCCAGCAGCGGGACGGGAGAGCAGTACGTC.

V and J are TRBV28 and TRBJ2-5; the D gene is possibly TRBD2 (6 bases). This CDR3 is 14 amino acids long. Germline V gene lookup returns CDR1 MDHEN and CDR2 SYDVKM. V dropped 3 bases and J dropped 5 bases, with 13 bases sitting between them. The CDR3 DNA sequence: TGTGCCAGCAGTTTTTTAGCGGCCCGGGAGACCCAGTACTTC. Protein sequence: CASSFLAARETQYF.

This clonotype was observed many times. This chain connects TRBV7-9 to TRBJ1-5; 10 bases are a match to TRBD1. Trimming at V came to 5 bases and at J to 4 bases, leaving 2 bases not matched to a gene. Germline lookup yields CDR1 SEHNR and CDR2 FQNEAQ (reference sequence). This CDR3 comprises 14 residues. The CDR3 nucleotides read TGTGCCAGCAGCCGGACAGGGGGTAATCAGCCCCAGCATTTT. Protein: CASSRTGGNQPQHF. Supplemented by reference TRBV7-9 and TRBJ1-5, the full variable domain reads DTGVSQNPRHKITKRGQNVTFRCDPISEHNRLYWYRQTLGQGPEFLTYFQNEAQLEKSRLLSDRFSAERPKGSFSTLEIQRTEQGDSAMYLCASSRTGGNQPQHFGDGTRLSIL.

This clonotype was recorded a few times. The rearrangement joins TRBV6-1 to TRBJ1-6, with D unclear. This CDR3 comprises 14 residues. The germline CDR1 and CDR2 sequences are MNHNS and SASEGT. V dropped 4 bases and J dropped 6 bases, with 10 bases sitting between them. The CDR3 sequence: CASSVRTVNSPLHF. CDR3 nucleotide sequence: TGTGCCAGCAGTGTCCGGACGGTTAATTCACCCCTCCACTTT.

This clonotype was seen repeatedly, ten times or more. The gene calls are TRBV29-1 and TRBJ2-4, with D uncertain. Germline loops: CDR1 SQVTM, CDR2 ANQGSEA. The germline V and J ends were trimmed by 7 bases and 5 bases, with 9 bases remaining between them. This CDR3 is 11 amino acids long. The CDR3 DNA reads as TGCAGCGCCCGACACCAAAACATTCAGTACTTC. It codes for CSARHQNIQYF.

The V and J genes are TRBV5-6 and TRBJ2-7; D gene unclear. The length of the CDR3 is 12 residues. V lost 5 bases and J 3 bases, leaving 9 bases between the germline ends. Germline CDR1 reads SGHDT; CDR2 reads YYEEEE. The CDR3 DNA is TGTGCCAGCAGTGTGGGTAGCTACGAGCAGTACGTC. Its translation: CASSVGSYEQYV.

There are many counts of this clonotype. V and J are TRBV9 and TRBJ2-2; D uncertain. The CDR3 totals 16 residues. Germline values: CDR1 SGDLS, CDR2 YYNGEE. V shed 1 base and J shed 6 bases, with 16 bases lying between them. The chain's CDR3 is CASSVLIFPAAGELFF. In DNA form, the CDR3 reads TGTGCCAGCAGCGTACTTATTTTTCCCGCCGCCGGGGAGCTGTTTTTT.

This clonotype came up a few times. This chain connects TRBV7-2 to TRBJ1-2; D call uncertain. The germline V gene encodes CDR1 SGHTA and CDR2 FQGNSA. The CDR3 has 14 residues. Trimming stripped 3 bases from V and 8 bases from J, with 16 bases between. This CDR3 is CASSFRGRVGGYTF. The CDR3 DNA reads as TGTGCCAGCAGCTTCCGGGGAAGGGTTGGAGGCTACACCTTC.

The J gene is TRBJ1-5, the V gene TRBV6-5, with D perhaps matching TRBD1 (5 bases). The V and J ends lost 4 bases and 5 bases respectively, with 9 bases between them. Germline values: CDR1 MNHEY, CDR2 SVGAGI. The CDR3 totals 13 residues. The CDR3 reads CASSLGEHQPQHF. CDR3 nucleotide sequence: TGTGCCAGCAGTTTAGGGGAACATCAGCCCCAGCATTTT.

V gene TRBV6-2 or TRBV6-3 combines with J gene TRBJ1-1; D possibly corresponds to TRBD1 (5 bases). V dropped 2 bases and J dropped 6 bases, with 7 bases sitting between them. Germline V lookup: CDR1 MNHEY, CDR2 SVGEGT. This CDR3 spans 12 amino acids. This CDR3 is CASSYGGAEAFF. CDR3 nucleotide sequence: TGTGCCAGCAGTTACGGGGGGGCTGAAGCTTTCTTT.

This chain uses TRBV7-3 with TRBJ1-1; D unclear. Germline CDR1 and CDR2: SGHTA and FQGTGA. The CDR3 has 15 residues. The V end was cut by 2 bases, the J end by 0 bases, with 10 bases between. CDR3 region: CASSLGPGLNTEAFF. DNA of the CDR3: TGTGCCAGCAGCTTAGGGCCGGGGTTGAACACTGAAGCTTTCTTT.

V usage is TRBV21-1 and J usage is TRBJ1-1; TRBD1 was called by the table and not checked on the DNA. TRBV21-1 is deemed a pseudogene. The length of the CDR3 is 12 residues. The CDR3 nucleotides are TGTGCCAGCAGCGGGACCGGCACTGAAGCTTTCTTT. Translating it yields CASSGTGTEAFF.

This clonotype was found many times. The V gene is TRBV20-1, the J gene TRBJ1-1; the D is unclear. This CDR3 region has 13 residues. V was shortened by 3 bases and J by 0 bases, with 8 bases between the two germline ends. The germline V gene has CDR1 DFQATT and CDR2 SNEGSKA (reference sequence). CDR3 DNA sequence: TGCAGTGCTAGTAGGCGAATGAACACTGAAGCTTTCTTT. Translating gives CSASRRMNTEAFF.

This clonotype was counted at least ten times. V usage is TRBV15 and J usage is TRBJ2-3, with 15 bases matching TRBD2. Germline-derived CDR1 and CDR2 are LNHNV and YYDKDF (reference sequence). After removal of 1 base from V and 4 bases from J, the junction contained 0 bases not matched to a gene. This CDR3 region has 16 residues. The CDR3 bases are TGTGCCACCAGCAGAGGGACTAGCGGGGGGGCAGATACGCAGTATTTT. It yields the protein CATSRGTSGGADTQYF.

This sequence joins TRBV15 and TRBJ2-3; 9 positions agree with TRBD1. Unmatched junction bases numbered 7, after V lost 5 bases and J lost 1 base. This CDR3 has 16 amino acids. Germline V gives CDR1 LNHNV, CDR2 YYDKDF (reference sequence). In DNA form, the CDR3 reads TGTGCCACCAGCGACCGGGACAGGGCCCGCACAGATACGCAGTATTTT. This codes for CATSDRDRARTDTQYF.

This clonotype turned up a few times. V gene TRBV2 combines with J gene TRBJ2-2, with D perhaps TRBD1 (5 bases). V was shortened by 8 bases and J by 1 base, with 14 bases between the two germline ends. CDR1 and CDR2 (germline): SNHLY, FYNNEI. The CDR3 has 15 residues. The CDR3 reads CASQGGAVNTGELFF. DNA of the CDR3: TGTGCCAGCCAGGGCGGCGCGGTGAACACCGGGGAGCTGTTTTTT.

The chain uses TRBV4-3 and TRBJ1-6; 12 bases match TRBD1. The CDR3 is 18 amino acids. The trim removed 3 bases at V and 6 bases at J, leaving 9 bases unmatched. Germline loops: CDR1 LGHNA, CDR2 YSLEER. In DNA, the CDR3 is TGCGCCAGCAGCCACGGCCCGGGACAGGGGGCACTTAATTCACCCCTCCACTTT. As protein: CASSHGPGQGALNSPLHF.

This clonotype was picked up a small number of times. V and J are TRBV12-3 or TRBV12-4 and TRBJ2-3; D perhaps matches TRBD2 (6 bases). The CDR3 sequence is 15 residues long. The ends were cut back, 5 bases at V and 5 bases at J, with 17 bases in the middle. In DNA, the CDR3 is TGTGCCAGCAGTAGACTAGATTCAGGACGAGATACGCAGTATTTT. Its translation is CASSRLDSGRDTQYF.

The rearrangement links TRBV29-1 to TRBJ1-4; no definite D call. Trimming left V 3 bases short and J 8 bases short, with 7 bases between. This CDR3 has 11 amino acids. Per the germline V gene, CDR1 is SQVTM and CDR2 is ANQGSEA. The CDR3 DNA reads TGCAGCGTTGAGGGGAGCGAAAAACTGTTTTTT. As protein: CSVEGSEKLFF.

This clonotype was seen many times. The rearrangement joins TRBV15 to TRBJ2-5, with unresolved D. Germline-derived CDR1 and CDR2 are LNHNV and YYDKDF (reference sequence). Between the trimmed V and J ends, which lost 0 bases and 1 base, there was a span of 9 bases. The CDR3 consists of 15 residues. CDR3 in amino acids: CATSREAGLQETQYF. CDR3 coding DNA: TGTGCCACCAGCAGAGAGGCAGGCCTCCAAGAGACCCAGTACTTC.

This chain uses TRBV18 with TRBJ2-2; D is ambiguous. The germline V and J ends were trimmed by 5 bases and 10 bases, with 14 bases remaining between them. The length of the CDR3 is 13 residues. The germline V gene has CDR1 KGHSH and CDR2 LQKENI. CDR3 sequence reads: CASSLGPFEELFF. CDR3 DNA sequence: TGTGCCAGCTCATTGGGCCCTTTCGAGGAGCTGTTTTTT.

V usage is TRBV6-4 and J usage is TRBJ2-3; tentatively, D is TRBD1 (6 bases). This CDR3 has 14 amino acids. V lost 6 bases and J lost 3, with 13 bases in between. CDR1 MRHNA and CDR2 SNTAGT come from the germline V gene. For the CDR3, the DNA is TGTGCCAGCAGCCCCACAGGGATAACAGATACGCAGTATTTT. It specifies CASSPTGITDTQYF.

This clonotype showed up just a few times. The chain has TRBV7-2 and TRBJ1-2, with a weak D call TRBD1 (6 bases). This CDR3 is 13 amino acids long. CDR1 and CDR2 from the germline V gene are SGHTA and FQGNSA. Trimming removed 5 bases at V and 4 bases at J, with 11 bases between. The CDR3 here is CASSPTDSYGYTF. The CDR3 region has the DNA TGTGCCAGCAGCCCGACGGACAGCTATGGCTACACCTTC.

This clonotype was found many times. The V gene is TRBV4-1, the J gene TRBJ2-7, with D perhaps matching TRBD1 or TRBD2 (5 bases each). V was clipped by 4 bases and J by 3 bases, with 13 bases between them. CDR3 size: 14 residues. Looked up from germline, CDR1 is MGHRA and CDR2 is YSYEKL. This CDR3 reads CASSLLPGGYEQYV. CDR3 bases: TGCGCCAGCAGCCTCCTCCCTGGGGGCTACGAGCAGTACGTC.